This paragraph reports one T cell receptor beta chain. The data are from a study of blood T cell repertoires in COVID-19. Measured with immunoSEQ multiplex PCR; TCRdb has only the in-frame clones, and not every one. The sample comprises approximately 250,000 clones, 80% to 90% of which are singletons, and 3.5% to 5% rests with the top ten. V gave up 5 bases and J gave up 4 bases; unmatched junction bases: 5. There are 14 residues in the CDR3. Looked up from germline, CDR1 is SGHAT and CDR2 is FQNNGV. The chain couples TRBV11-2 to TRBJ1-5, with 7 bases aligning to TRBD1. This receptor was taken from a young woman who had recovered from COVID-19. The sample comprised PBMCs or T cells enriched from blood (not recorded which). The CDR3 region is CASSRDRTNQPQHF. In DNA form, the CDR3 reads TGTGCCAGCAGCCGGGACAGAACAAATCAGCCCCAGCATTTT.